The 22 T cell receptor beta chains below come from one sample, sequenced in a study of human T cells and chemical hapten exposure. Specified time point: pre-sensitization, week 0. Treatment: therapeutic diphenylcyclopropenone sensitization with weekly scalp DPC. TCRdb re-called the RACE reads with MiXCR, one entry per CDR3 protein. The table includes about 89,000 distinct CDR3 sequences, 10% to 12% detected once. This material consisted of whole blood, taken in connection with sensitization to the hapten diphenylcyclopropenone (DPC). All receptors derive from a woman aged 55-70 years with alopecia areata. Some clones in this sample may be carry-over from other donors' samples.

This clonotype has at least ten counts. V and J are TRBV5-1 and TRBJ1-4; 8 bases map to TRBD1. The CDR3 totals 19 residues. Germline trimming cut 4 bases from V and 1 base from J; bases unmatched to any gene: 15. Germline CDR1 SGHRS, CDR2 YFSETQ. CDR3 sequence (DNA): TGCGCCAGCAGCCGTTGGGGAACCGCAGGGGGCGGAACTAATGAAAAACTGTTTTTT. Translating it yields CASSRWGTAGGGTNEKLFF.

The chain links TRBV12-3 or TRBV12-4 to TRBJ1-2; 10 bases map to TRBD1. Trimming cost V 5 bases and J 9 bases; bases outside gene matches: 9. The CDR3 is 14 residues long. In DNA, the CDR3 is TGTGCCAGCAGTATTTCCCCGGGACAGGGGAGCTACACCTTC. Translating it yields CASSISPGQGSYTF.

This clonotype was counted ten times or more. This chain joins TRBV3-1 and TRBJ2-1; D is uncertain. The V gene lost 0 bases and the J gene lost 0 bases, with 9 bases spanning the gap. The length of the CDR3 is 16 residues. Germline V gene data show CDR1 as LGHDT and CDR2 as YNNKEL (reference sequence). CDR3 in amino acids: CASSQDPSRSYNEQFF. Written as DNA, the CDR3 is TGTGCCAGCAGCCAAGATCCCTCCCGCTCCTACAATGAGCAGTTCTTC.

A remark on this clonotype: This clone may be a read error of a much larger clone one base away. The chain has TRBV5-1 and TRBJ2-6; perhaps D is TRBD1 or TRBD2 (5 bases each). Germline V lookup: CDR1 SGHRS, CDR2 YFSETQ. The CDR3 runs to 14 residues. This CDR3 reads CASREDSGANVQTF. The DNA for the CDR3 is TGCGCCAGCAGGGAGGACTCTGGGGCCAACGTCCAGACTTTC.

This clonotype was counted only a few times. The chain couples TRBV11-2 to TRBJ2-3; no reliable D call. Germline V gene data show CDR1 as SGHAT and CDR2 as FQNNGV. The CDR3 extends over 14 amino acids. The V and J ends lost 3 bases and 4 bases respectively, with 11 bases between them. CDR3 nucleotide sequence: TGTGCCAGCAGCTTTTCGCCAACGGCAGATACGCAGTATTTT. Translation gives CASSFSPTADTQYF. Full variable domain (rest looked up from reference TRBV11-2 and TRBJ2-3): EAGVAQSPRYKIIEKRQSVAFWCNPISGHATLYWYQQILGQGPKLLIQFQNNGVVDDSQLPKDRFSAERLKGVDSTLKIQPAKLEDSAVYLCASSFSPTADTQYFGPGTRLTVL.

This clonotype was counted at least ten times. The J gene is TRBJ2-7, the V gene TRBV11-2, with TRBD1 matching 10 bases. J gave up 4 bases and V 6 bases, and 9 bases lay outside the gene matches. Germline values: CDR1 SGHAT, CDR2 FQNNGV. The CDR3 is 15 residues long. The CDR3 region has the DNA TGTGCCAGCAGGACCGCCGGGACAGGGGTGTACGAGCAGTACTTC. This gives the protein CASRTAGTGVYEQYF. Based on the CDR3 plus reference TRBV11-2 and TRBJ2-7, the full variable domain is EAGVAQSPRYKIIEKRQSVAFWCNPISGHATLYWYQQILGQGPKLLIQFQNNGVVDDSQLPKDRFSAERLKGVDSTLKIQPAKLEDSAVYLCASRTAGTGVYEQYFGPGTRLTVT.

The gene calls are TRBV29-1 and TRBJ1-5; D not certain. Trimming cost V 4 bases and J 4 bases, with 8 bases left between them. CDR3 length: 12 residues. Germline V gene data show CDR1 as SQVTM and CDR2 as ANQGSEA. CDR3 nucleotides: TGCAGCGTTGGGGAAGGGAATCAGCCCCAGCATTTT. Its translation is CSVGEGNQPQHF. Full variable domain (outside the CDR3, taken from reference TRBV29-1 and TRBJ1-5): SAVISQKPSRDICQRGTSLTIQCQVDSQVTMMFWYRQQPGQSLTLIATANQGSEATYESGFVIDKFPISRPNLTFSTLTVSNMSPEDSSIYLCSVGEGNQPQHFGDGTRLSIL.

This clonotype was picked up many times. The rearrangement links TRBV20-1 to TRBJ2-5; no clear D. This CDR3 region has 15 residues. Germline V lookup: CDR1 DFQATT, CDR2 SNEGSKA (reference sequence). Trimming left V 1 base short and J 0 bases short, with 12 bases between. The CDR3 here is CSARGRSRHQETQYF. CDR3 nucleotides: TGCAGTGCTAGAGGCCGTAGTCGGCACCAAGAGACCCAGTACTTC.

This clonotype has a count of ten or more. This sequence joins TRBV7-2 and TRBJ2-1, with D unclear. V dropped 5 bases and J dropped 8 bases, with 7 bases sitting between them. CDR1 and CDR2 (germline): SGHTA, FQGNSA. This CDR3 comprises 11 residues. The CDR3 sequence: CASSPRHEQFF. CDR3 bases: TGTGCCAGCAGCCCCCGCCATGAGCAGTTCTTC.

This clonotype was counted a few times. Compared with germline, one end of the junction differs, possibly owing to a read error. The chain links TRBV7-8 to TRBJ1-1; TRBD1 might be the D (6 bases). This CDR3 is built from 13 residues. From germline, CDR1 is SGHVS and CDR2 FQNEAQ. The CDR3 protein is CVSSLAQGSEAFF. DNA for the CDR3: TGTGTCAGCAGCTTAGCACAGGGTTCTGAAGCTTTCTTT.

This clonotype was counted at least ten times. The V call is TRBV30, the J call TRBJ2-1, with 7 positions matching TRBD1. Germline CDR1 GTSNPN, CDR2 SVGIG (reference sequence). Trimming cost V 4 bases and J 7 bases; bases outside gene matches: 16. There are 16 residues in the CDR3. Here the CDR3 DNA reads TGTGCCTGGACCGCCTTCGGGACAGCCGTCCGAAATGAGCAGTTCTTC. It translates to CAWTAFGTAVRNEQFF.

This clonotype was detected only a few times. CDR3 region: CAWSAGSGELFF. Here the CDR3 DNA reads TGTGCCTGGAGTGCGGGGTCCGGGGAGCTGTTTTTT. The chain couples TRBV30 to TRBJ2-2, with D possibly matching TRBD2 (5 bases). This CDR3 is 12 amino acids long. Germline V gene sequence: CDR1 GTSNPN, CDR2 SVGIG (reference sequence). With 1 base removed from V and 6 bases from J, the gap between germline ends came to 6 bases.

This chain's CDR3 is CASSSLQGPRETQYF. In DNA, the CDR3 is TGTGCCAGCAGCTCCCTACAGGGGCCCAGGGAGACCCAGTACTTC. This rearrangement joins TRBV6-5 to TRBJ2-5; 7 nucleotides match TRBD1. The germline gives CDR1 MNHEY, CDR2 SVGAGI. CDR3 size: 15 residues. J gave up 5 bases and V 6 bases, and 12 bases lay outside the gene matches.

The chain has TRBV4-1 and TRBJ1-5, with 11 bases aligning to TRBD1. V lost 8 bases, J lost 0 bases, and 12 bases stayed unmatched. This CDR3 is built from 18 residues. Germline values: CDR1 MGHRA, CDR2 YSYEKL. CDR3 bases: TGCGCCAGCTGGCGTTCGGGACAGGGGGTCTCTAGCAATCAGCCCCAGCATTTT. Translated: CASWRSGQGVSSNQPQHF.

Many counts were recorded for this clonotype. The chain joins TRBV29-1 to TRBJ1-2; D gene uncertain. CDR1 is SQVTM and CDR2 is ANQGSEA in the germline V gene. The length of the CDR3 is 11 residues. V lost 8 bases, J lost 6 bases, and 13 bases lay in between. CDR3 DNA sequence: TGCAGCTATTTTGGCGGGGATGGCTACACCTTC. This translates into CSYFGGDGYTF.

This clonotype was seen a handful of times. The CDR3: CASSYRPLTGANTGELFF. The CDR3 coding sequence is TGTGCCAGCAGTTACCGCCCCTTAACAGGGGCGAACACCGGGGAGCTGTTTTTT. The chain employs TRBV6-5 and TRBJ2-2; the match to TRBD1 covers 7 bases. This CDR3 contains 18 residues. Germline V gene lookup returns CDR1 MNHEY and CDR2 SVGAGI. V trimming: 2 bases; J trimming: 0 bases; junction bases outside the gene matches: 9.

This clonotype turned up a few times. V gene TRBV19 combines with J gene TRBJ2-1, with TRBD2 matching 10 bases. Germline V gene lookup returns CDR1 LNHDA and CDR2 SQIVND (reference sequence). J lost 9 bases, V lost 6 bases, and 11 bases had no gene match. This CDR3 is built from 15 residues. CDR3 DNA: TGTGCCAGTAGGAGCGGGGGGGCCGGCGTAGGTGAGCAGTTCTTC. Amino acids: CASRSGGAGVGEQFF.

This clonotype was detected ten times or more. The CDR3 region is CASSFRVQETQYF. The CDR3 bases are TGTGCCAGCAGTTTCAGGGTCCAAGAGACCCAGTACTTC. The chain recombines TRBV27 with TRBJ2-5, with D possibly being TRBD1 (5 bases). V lost 3 bases and J lost 1, with 6 bases in between. The CDR3 length is 13 residues. Germline CDR1 and CDR2: MNHEY and SMNVEV (reference sequence).

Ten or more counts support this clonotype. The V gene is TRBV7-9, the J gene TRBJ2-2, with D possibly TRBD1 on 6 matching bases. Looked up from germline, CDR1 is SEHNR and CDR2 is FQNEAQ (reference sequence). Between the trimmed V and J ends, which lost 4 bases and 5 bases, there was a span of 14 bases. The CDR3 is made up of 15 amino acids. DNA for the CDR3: TGTGCCAGCAGCTCACGACAGGAAGGGACCGGGGAGCTGTTTTTT. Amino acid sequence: CASSSRQEGTGELFF.

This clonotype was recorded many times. The CDR3 nucleotides read TGCGCCAGCAGCCCACAACCAGGCAGCTCCTACGTGCAGTATTTT. Its translation: CASSPQPGSSYVQYF. V gene TRBV4-1 combines with J gene TRBJ2-3, with D hard to call. The CDR3 loop spans 15 amino acids. The germline V and J ends were trimmed by 4 bases and 11 bases, with 22 bases remaining between them. From germline, CDR1 is MGHRA and CDR2 YSYEKL.

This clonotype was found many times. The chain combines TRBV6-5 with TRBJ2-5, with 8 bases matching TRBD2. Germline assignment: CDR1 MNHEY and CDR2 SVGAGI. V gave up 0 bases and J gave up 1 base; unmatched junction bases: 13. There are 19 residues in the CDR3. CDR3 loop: CASSYSIWESGGSQETQYF. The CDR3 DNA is TGTGCCAGCAGTTACTCGATCTGGGAGAGCGGGGGTTCCCAAGAGACCCAGTACTTC.

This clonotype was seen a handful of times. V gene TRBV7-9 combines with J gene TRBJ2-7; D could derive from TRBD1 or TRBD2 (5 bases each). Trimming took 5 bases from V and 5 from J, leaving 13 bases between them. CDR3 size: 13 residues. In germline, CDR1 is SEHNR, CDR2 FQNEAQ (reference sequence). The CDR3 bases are TGTGCCAGCAGCGGGGGACCTACCGACGAGCAGTACTTC. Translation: CASSGGPTDEQYF.